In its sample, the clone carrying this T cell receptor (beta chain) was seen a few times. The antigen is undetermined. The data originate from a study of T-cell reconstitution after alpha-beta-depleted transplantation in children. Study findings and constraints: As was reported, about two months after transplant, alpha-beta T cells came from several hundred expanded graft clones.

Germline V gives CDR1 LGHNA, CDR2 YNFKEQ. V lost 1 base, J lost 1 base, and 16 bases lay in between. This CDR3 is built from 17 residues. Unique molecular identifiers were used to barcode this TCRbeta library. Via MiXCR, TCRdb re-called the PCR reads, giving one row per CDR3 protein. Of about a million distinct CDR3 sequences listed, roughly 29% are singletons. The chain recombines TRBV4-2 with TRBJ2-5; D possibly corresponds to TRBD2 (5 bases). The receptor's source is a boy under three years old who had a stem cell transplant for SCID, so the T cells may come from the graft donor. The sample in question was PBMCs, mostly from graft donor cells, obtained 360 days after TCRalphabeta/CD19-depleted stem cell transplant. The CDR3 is CASSQGDSATIQETQYF. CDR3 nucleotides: TGTGCCAGCAGCCAAGGTGATAGCGCGACCATCCAAGAGACCCAGTACTTC.